This T cell receptor beta chain is from a study of T cells in Graves' hyperthyroidism and ophthalmopathy. The overall study: Peripheral blood draws took place at initial diagnosis, ahead of any treatment. Findings of the study overall: Most clonotypes expanded in the thyroid (above 0.001) were also present in blood. The model forecast ophthalmopathy, anticipating it by a median roughly 6 months before onset.

RNA transcripts were the template for amplifying TCR beta CDR3 regions. When the TCR CDR3 underwent first-round RT-PCR, the HTBI primer set was used. Via MiXCR, TCRdb re-called the multiplex PCR reads, giving one row per CDR3 protein. Of about 410,000 distinct CDR3 sequences listed, roughly 14% were seen once; the top ten hold 13%. From germline, CDR1 is GTSNPN and CDR2 SVGIG (reference sequence). V was shortened by 3 bases and J by 5 bases, with 7 bases between the two germline ends. The CDR3 covers 12 residues. Only a few counts were recorded for this clonotype. Its antigen is as yet unknown. The TCR was taken from a man aged 18-30 years with Graves' ophthalmopathy. Sequenced input: blood. The chain links TRBV30 to TRBJ2-2, with D hard to call. The CDR3 sequence is CAWRLETGELFF. The CDR3 bases are TGTGCCTGGAGATTGGAAACCGGGGAGCTGTTTTTT.